The sequence of this TCR beta chain was determined in a study of vaccination effects on CD4 cells after COVID-19. The overall study: Participants completed two doses of the BNT162b2 or mRNA-1273 vaccine.

Notes on the study in general: Long after vaccination, the clones induced by infection and by vaccine shrank markedly in size. The study, lacking early post-infection timepoints, had few convalescent patients.

Generated by immunoSEQ multiplex PCR, the TCRdb table keeps only in-frame clones and is missing some. The data contain about 55,000 clones, approximately 70% of them singletons. Expansion of antigen-specific CD4+ T cells with viral peptide pools was carried out by the ViraFEST assay before sequencing. Cultured cells yielded isolated CD4+ T cells after less than 11 days. Nucleocapsid antibody tests were negative, and the vaccine recipients had no prior SARS-CoV-2 infection. At days 3 and 7, half of the medium was exchanged for IL-2 medium. As concerns this clone: The antigen remains undetermined.

Sequenced material: CD4+ T cells from PBMCs cultured with SARS-CoV-2 spike peptides, taken before COVID-19 vaccination. The sequence was obtained from a human donor who received a COVID-19 vaccine.

The CDR3 sequence is CATSVGVGLADDEQFF. Written as DNA, the CDR3 is TGTGCCACCAGCGTAGGTGTAGGACTAGCGGACGATGAGCAGTTCTTC. The chain is built from TRBV15 and TRBJ2-1; 10 nucleotides match TRBD2. After removal of 5 bases from V and 8 bases from J, the junction contained 12 bases not matched to a gene. The germline CDR1 and CDR2 sequences are LNHNV and YYDKDF (reference sequence). The CDR3 extends over 16 amino acids.